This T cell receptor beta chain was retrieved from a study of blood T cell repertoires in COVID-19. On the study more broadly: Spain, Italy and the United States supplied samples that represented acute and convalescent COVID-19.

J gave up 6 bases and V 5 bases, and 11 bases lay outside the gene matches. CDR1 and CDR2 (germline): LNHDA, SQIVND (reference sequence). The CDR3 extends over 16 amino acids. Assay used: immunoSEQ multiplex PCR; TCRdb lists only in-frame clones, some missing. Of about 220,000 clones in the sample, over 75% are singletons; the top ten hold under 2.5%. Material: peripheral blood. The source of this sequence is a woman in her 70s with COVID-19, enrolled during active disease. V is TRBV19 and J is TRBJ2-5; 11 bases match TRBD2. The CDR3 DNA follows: TGTGCCAGTAGTCGATTAGCGGGAGGGTCTGGGCAGACCCAGTACTTC. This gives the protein CASSRLAGGSGQTQYF.